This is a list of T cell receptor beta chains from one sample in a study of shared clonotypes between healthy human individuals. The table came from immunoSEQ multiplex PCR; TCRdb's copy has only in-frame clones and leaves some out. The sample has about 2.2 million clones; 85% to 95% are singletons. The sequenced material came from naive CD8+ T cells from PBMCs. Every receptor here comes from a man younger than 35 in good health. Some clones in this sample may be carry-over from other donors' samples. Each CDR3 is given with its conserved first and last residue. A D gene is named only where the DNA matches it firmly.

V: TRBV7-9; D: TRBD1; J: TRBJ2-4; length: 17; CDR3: CASSSGDRGPPKNIQYF; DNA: TGTGCCAGCAGCTCGGGGGACAGGGGGCCACCCAAAAACATTCAGTACTTC
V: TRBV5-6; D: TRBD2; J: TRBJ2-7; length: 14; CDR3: CASSLSGRPYEQYF; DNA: TGTGCCAGCAGCCTGAGCGGGAGGCCCTACGAGCAGTACTTC
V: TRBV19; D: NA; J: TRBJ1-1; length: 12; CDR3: CASSIGGLEAFF; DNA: TGTGCCAGTAGTATCGGGGGACTTGAAGCTTTCTTT
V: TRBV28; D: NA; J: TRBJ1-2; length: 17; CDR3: CASSLIPTRTANYGYTF; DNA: TGTGCCAGCAGTTTGATCCCCACCCGGACGGCCAACTATGGCTACACCTTC
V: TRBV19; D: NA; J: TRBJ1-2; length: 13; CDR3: CASSITGAGGYTF; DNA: TGTGCCAGTAGTATCACGGGGGCAGGCGGCTACACCTTC
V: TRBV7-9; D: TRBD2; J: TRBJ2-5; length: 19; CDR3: CASSLKVWASGSLEETQYF; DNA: TGTGCCAGCAGCTTAAAGGTCTGGGCTAGCGGGAGCCTGGAAGAGACCCAGTACTTC
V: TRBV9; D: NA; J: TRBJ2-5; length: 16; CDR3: CASSSREVLKAETQYF; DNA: TGTGCCAGCAGCTCCCGAGAAGTTCTAAAAGCGGAGACCCAGTACTTC
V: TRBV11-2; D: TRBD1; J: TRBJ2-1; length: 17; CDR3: CASSQGRAGTAYNEQFF; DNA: TGTGCCAGCAGCCAGGGACGAGCCGGGACAGCGTACAATGAGCAGTTCTTC
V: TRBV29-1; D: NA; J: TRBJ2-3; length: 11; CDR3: CSVAGGDTQYF; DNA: TGCAGCGTTGCCGGGGGTGATACGCAGTATTTT
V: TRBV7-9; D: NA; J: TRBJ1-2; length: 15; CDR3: CASSQALRQNYGYTF; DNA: TGTGCCAGCAGCCAAGCCCTCCGACAGAACTATGGCTACACCTTC
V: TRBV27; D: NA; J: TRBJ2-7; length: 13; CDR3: CASSLYPLYEQYF; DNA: TGTGCCAGCAGTTTATACCCCCTCTACGAGCAGTACTTC
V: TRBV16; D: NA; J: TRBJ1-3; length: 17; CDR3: CASSQSRQANSGNTIYF; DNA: TGTGCCAGCAGCCAATCGCGCCAGGCCAACTCTGGAAACACCATATATTTT
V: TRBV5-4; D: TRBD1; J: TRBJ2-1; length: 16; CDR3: CASSGTGETTTNEQFF; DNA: TGTGCCAGCAGCGGGACAGGGGAGACCACTACCAATGAGCAGTTCTTC